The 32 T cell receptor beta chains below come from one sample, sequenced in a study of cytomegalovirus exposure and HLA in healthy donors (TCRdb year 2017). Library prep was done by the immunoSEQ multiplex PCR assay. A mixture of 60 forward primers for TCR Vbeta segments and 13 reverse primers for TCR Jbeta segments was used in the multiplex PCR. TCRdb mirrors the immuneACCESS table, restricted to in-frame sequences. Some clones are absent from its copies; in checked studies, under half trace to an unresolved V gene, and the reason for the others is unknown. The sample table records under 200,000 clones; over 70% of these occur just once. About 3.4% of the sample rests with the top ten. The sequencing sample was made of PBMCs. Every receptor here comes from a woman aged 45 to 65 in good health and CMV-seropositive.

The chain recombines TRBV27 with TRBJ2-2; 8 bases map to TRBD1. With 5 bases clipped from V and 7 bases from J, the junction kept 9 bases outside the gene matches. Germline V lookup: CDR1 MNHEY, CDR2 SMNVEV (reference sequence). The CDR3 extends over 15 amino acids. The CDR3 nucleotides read TGTGCCAGCAGTCCCATGACAGGGGCCAACGGGGAGCTGTTTTTT. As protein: CASSPMTGANGELFF.

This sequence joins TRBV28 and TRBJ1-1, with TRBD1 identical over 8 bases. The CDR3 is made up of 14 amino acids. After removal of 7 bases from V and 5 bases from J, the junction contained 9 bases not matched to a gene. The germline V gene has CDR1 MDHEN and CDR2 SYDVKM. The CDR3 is CASKAGGGGTEAFF. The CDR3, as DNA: TGTGCCAGCAAGGCAGGGGGCGGAGGGACTGAAGCTTTCTTT. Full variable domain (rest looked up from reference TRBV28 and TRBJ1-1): DVKVTQSSRYLVKRTGEKVFLECVQDMDHENMFWYRQDPGLGLRLIYFSYDVKMKEKGDIPEGYSVSREKKERFSLILESASTNQTSMYLCASKAGGGGTEAFFGQGTRLTVV.

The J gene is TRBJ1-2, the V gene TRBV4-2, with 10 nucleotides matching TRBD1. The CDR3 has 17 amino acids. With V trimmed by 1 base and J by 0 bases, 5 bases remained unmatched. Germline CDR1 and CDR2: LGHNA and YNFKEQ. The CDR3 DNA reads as TGTGCCAGCAGCCAAGCCCCGGGACAGGGGTCTAACTATGGCTACACCTTC. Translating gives CASSQAPGQGSNYGYTF.

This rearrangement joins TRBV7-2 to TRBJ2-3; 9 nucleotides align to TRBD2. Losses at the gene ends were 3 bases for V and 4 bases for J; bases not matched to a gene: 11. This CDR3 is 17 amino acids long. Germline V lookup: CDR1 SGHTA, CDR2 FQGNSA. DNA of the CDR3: TGTGCCAGCAGCTTTCGGGCTAGCGGGAACCCCCCAGATACGCAGTATTTT. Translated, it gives CASSFRASGNPPDTQYF.

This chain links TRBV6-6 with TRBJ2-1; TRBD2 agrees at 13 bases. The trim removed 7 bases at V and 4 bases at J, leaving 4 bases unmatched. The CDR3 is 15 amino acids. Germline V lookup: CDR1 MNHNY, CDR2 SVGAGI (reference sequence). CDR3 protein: CASTETSGGYNEQFF. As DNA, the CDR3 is TGTGCCAGCACCGAGACTAGCGGGGGGTACAATGAGCAGTTCTTC.

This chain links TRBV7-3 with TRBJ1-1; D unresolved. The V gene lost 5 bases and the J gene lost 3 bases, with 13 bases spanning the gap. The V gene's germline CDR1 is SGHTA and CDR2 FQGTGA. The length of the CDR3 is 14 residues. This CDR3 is CASSPTYADTEAFF. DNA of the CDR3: TGTGCCAGCAGCCCTACTTATGCGGACACTGAAGCTTTCTTT.

CDR3 sequence reads: CASSYSSGARTYEQYF. Written as DNA, the CDR3 is TGTGCCAGCAGTTACTCGTCAGGGGCCCGAACCTACGAGCAGTACTTC. The V gene is TRBV6-5, the J gene TRBJ2-7; tentatively, D is TRBD1 (6 bases). The CDR3 contains 16 residues. V lost 0 bases and J lost 2, with 14 bases in between. Germline V gives CDR1 MNHEY, CDR2 SVGAGI.

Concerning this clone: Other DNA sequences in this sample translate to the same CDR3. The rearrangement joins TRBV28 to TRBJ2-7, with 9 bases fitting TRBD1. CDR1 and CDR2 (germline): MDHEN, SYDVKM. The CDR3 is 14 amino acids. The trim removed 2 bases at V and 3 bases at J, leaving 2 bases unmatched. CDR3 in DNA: TGTGCCAGCAGTTTAAGGACAGGGGTCTACGAGCAGTACTTC. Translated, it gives CASSLRTGVYEQYF.

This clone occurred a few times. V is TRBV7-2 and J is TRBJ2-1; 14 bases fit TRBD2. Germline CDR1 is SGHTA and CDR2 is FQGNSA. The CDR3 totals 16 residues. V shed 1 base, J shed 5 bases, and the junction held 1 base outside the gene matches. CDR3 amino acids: CASSLGGLAGDNEQFF. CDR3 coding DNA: TGTGCCAGCAGCTTAGGGGGACTAGCGGGGGACAATGAGCAGTTCTTC.

CDR3 sequence: CASSPRVEADTQYF. The CDR3 DNA follows: TGTGCCAGCAGCCCCCGGGTGGAGGCAGATACGCAGTATTTT. This rearrangement joins TRBV9 to TRBJ2-3, with D possibly being TRBD2 (5 bases). Trimming cost V 4 bases and J 4 bases, with 13 bases left between them. Germline values: CDR1 SGDLS, CDR2 YYNGEE. The CDR3 extends over 14 amino acids.

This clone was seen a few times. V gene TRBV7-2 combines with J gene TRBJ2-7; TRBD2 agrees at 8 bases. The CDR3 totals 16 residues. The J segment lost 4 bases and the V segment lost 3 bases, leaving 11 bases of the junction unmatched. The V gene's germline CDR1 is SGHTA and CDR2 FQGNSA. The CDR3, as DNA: TGTGCCAGCAGCTTTGGGTACGGGAGGGGGGGGTACGAGCAGTACTTC. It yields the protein CASSFGYGRGGYEQYF.

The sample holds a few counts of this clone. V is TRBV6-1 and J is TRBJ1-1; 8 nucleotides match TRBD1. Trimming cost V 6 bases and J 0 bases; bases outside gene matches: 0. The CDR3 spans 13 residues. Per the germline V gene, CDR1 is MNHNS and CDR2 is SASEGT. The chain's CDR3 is CASRDRVNTEAFF. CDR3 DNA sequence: TGTGCCAGCAGGGACAGGGTGAACACTGAAGCTTTCTTT.

The CDR3 region has the DNA TGTGCCAGCAGCTACCCAGGGGGTAATGAGCAGTTCTTC. It is translated as CASSYPGGNEQFF. The chain joins TRBV7-9 to TRBJ2-1; 7 nucleotides agree with TRBD1. This CDR3 comprises 13 residues. The V segment lost 4 bases and the J segment 7 bases; nucleotides outside the gene matches: 4. CDR1 and CDR2 from the germline V gene are SEHNR and FQNEAQ (reference sequence).

CDR3 DNA sequence: TGTGCCTGGAACTACCAAGAGACCCAGTACTTC. Amino acids: CAWNYQETQYF. The chain is built from TRBV30 and TRBJ2-5; D is unresolved. The CDR3 is made up of 11 amino acids. With 4 bases removed from V and 0 bases from J, the gap between germline ends came to 3 bases. The germline CDR1 and CDR2 sequences are GTSNPN and SVGIG (reference sequence). Full variable domain (outside the CDR3, taken from reference TRBV30 and TRBJ2-5): SQTIHQWPATLVQPVGSPLSLECTVEGTSNPNLYWYRQAAGRGLQLLFYSVGIGQISSEVPQNLSASRPQDRQFILSSKKLLLSDSGFYLCAWNYQETQYFGPGTRLLVL.

CDR3 nucleotide sequence: TGTGCCAGCAGGGGGACAGGGGGTATCTCCTACGAGCAGTACTTC. Translation: CASRGTGGISYEQYF. The chain has TRBV6-1 and TRBJ2-7, with 11 bases matching TRBD1. There are 15 residues in the CDR3. Trimming removed 6 bases from V and 0 bases from J; junction bases left unmatched: 4. Germline assignment: CDR1 MNHNS and CDR2 SASEGT.

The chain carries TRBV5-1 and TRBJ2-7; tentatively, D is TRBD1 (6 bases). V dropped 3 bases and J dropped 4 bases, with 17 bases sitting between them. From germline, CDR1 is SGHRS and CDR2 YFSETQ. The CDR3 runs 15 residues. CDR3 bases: TGCGCCAGCAGCTGGGGACACGGAGGAGAATACGAGCAGTACTTC. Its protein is CASSWGHGGEYEQYF.

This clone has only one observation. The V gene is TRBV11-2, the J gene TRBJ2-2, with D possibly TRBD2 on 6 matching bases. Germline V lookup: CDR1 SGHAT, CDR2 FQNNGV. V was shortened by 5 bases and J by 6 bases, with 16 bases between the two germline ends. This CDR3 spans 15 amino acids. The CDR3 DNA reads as TGTGCCAGCAGCCCCGGGAGAGGTACCCCCGGGGAGCTGTTTTTT. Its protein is CASSPGRGTPGELFF.

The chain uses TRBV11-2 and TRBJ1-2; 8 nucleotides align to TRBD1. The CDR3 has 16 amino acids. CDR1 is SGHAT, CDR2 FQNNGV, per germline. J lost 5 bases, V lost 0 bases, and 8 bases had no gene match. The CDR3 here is CASSLDLQGASYGYTF. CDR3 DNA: TGTGCCAGCAGCTTAGATCTGCAGGGGGCTAGTTATGGCTACACCTTC.

CDR3 nucleotides: TGTGCCAGCAGGGATTACAAAAGGACAGGAGGCGCTGAAGCTTTCTTT. Translated, it gives CASRDYKRTGGAEAFF. The V and J genes are TRBV6-4 and TRBJ1-1; TRBD1 agrees at 7 bases. Looked up from germline, CDR1 is MRHNA and CDR2 is SNTAGT. The CDR3 extends over 16 amino acids. Losses at the gene ends were 6 bases for V and 6 bases for J; bases not matched to a gene: 16.

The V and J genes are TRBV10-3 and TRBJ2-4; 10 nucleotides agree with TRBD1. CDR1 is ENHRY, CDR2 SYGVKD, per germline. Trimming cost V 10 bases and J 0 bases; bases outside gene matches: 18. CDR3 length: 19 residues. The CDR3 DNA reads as TGTGCCACGAACGAACGACACGACAGGGGGCAGCTAGCCAAAAACATTCAGTACTTC. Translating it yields CATNERHDRGQLAKNIQYF.

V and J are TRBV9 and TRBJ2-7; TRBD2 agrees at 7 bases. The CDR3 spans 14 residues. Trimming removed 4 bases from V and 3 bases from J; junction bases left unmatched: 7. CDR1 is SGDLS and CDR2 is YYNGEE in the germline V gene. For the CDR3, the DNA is TGTGCCAGCAGCACGAGCGGGGAGGGCTACGAGCAGTACTTC. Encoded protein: CASSTSGEGYEQYF.

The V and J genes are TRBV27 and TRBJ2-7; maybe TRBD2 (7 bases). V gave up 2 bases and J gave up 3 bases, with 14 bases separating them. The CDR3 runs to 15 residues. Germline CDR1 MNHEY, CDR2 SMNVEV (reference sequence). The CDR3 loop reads CASSLMGGLFYEQYF. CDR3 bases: TGTGCCAGCAGTTTAATGGGGGGGCTTTTCTACGAGCAGTACTTC.

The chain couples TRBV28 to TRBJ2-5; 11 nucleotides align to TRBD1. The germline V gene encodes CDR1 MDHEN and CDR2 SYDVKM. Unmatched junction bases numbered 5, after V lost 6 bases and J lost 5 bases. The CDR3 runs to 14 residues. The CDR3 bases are TGTGCCAGCAGCCGGACAGGGGGCGCTGAGACCCAGTACTTC. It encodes CASSRTGGAETQYF.

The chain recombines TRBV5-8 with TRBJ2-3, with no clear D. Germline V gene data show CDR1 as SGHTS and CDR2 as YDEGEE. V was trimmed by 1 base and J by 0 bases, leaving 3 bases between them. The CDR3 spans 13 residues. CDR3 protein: CASSLPSTDTQYF. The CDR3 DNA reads TGTGCCAGCAGCTTGCCTAGCACAGATACGCAGTATTTT.

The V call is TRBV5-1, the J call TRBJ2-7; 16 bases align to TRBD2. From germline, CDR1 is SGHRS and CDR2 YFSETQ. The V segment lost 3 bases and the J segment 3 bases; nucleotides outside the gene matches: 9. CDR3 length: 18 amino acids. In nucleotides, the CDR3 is TGCGCCAGCAGCTCTGGGACTAGCGGGAGGGCCGGATACTACGAGCAGTACTTC. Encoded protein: CASSSGTSGRAGYYEQYF.

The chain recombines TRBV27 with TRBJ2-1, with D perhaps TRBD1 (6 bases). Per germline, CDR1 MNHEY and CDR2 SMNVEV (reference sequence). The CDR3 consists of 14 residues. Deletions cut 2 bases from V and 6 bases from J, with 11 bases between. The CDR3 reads CASSLTGRVNEQFF. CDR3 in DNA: TGTGCCAGCAGTTTAACAGGGCGGGTCAATGAGCAGTTCTTC.

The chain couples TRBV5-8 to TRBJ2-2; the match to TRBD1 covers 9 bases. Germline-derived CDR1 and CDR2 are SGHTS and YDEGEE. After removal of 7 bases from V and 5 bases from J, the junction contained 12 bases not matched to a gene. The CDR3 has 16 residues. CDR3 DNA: TGTGCCAGCCATGCCACAGGGGGCTATGCGACCGGGGAGCTGTTTTTT. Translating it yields CASHATGGYATGELFF.

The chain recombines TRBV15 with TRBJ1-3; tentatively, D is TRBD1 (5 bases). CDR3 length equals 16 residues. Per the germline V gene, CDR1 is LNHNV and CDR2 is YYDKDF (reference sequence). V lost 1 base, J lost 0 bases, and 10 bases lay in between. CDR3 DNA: TGTGCCACCAGCAGAGGCGGGGGACTCTCTGGAAACACCATATATTTT. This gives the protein CATSRGGGLSGNTIYF. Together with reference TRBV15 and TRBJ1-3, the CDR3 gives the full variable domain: DAMVIQNPRYQVTQFGKPVTLSCSQTLNHNVMYWYQQKSSQAPKLLFHYYDKDFNNEADTPDNFQSRRPNTSFCFLDIRSPGLGDTAMYLCATSRGGGLSGNTIYFGEGSWLTVV.

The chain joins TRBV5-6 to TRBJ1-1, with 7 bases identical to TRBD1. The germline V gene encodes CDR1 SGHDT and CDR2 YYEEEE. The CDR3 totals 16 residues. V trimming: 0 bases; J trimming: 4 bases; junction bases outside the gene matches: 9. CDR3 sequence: CASSLGGVGGPTEAFF. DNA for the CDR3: TGTGCCAGCAGCTTGGGCGGAGTAGGGGGCCCCACTGAAGCTTTCTTT.

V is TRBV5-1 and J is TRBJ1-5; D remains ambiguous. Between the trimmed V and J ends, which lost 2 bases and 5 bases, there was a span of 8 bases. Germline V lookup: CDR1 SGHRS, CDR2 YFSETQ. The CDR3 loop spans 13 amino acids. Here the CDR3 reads CASSFDRDQPQHF. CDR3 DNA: TGCGCCAGCAGCTTTGACCGGGATCAGCCCCAGCATTTT.

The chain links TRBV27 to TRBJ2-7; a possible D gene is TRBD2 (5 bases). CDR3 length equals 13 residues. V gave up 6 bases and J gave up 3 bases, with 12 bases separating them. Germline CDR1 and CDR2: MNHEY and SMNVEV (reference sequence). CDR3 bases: TGTGCCAGCAGGGTCCGGGAAGACTACGAGCAGTACTTC. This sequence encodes CASRVREDYEQYF.

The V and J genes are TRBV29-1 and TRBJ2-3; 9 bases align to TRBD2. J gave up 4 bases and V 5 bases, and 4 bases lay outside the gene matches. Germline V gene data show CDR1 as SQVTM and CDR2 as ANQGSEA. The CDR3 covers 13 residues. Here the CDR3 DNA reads TGCAGCGTTCCAGCGGGAGGAGCAGATACGCAGTATTTT. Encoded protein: CSVPAGGADTQYF.